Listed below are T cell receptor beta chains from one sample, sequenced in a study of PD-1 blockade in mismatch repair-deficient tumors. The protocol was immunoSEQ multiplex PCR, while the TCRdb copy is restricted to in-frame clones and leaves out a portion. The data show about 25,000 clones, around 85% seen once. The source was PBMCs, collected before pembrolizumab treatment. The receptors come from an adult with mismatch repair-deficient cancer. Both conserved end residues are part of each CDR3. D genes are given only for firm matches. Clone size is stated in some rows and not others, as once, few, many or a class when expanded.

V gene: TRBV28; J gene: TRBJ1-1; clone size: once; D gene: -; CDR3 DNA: TGTGCCAGCAGTTTGTGGGGGGATCTGGCTTTCTTT; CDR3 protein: CASSLWGDLAFF
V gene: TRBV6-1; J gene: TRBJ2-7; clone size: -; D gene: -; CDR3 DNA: TGTGCCAGCAGTGTAAGTCAGGGGGGTTACGAGCAGTACTTC; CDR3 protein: CASSVSQGGYEQYF
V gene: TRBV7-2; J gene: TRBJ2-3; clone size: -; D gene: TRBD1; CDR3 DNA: TGTGCCAGCAGCTCTAGGACAGGGGGAGATACGCAGTATTTT; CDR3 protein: CASSSRTGGDTQYF
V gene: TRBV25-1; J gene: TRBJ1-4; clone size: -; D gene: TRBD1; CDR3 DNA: TGTGCCAGCAGTGACGGGACAGGGGGGAACGAAAAACTGTTTTTT; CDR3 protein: CASSDGTGGNEKLFF
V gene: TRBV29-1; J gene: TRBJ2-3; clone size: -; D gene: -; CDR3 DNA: TGCAGCGTTTCTCTAGCTCAAGCTAGCACAGATACGCAGTATTTT; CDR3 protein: CSVSLAQASTDTQYF
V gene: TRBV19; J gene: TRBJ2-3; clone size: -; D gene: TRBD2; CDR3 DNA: TGTGCCAGTATGGGTTACACAGGACTAGCGGGGTGGAAGGAAGATACGCAGTATTTT; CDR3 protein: CASMGYTGLAGWKEDTQYF
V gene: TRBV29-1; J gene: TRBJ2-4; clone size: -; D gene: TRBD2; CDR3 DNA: TGCAGCGCCCGGGAGGGGTCCCAAAACATTCAGTACTTC; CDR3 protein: CSAREGSQNIQYF
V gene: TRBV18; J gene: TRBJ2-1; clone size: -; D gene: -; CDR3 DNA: TGTGCCAGCCGGACTGGCTCCTACAATGAGCAGTTCTTC; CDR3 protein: CASRTGSYNEQFF
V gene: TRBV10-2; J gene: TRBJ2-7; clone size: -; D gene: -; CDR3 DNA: TGCGCCAGCAGTGTCCAACTAGGCGGCGAGCAGTACTTC; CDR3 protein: CASSVQLGGEQYF
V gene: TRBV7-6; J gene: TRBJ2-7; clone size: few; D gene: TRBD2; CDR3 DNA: TGTGCCAGCAGCTTACATTCTAGCGGGATTAACGAGCAGTACTTC; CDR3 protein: CASSLHSSGINEQYF
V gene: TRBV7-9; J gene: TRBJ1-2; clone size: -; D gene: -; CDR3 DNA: TGTGCCAGCAGCTTAGAGCTGCGGGGGTTGGGCTACACCTTC; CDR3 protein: CASSLELRGLGYTF
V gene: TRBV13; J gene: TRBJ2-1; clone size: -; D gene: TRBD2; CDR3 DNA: TGTGCCAGCAGCTTGATGGGACTAGCGGGATTCTACAATGAGCAGTTCTTC; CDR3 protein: CASSLMGLAGFYNEQFF
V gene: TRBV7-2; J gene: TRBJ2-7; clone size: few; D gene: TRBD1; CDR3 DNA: TGTGCCAGCAGCTTTGGGACAGGGTTCTACGAGCAGTACTTC; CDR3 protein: CASSFGTGFYEQYF
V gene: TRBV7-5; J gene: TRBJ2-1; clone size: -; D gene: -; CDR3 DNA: TGTGCCAAACCTGGAGCGGGAGACGGGGGTGGTGAGCAGTTCTTC; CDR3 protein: CAKPGAGDGGGEQFF
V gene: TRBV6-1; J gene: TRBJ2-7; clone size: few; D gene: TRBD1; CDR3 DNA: TGTGCCAGCAGACCTCAGGGGGCTAATTCCCACGAGCAGTACTTC; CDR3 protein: CASRPQGANSHEQYF
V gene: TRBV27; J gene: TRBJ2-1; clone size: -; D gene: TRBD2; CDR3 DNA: TGTGCCAGCAGTTCTAGCGGGAGCTCCTACAATGAGCAGTTCTTC; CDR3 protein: CASSSSGSSYNEQFF
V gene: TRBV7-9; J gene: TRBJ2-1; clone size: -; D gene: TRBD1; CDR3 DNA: TGTGCCAGCAGCGATACAGGGGGAATACCTTACAATGAGCAGTTCTTC; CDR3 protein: CASSDTGGIPYNEQFF
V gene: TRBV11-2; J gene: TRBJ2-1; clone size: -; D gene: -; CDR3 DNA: TGTGCCAGCAGCTCTGTCGGACTACCCGCCGGTGAGCAGTTCTTC; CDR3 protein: CASSSVGLPAGEQFF
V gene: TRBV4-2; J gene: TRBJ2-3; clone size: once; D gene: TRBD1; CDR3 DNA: TGTGCCAGCAGCCAAGATCCTGGGACAGGCTTACTAGCTTGGTCAGATACGCAGTATTTT; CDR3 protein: CASSQDPGTGLLAWSDTQYF
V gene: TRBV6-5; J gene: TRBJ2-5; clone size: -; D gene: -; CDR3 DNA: TGTGCCAGCAGTTATCTACAGACACAAGAGACCCAGTACTTC; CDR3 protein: CASSYLQTQETQYF
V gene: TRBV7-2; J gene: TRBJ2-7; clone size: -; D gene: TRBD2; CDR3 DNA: TGTGCCAGCAGCGAACAGAGCGGGGCAGCCTACGAGCAGTACTTC; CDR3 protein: CASSEQSGAAYEQYF
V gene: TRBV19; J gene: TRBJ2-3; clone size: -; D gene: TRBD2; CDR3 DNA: TGTGCCAGTAATCCTAGCGGGAGGAGGAGCACAGATACGCAGTATTTT; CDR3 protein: CASNPSGRRSTDTQYF
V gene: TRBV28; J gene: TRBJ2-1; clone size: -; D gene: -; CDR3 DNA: TGTGCCAGCAATGGGGTAGGGGCGACACTCCCCTACAATGAGCAGTTCTTC; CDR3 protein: CASNGVGATLPYNEQFF
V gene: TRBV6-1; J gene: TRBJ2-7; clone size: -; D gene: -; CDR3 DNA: TGTGCCAGCAGTGAAGAAACAGAACTCGAGCAGTACTTC; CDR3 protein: CASSEETELEQYF
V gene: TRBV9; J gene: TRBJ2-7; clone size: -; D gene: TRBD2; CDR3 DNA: TGTGCCAGCAGCGTAGACGGGGTAGCGGGAGGCTACTACGAGCAGTACTTC; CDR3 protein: CASSVDGVAGGYYEQYF
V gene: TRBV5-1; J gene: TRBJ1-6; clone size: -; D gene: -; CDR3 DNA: TGCGCCAGCAGCCCGCAGGGAGGGAATTCACCCCTCCACTTT; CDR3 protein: CASSPQGGNSPLHF
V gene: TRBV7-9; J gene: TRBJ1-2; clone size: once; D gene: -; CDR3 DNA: TGTGCCAGCAGCTTCTTTCCGCCTCGCCGGGGAAACTATGGCTACACCTTC; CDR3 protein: CASSFFPPRRGNYGYTF
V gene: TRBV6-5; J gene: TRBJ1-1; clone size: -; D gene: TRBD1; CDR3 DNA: TGTGCCAGCAGTCCGACAGGGGGGAACACTGAAGCTTTCTTT; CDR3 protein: CASSPTGGNTEAFF
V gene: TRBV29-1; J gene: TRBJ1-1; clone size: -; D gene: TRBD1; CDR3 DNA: TGCAGCGTCGACAGGGGAGGTGAAGCTTTCTTT; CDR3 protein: CSVDRGGEAFF
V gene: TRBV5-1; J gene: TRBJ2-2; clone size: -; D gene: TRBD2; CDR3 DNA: TGCGCCAGCAGCTCCCAGGCGGGACTAGCGAACACCGGGGAGCTGTTTTTT; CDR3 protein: CASSSQAGLANTGELFF
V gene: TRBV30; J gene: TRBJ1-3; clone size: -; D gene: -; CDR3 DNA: TGTGCCTGGAGTGTACAAGGAAACACCATATATTTT; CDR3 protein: CAWSVQGNTIYF
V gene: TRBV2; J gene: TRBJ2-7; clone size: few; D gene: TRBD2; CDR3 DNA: TGTGCCAGCAAGATAGCGGGAGGTTACGAGCAGTACTTC; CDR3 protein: CASKIAGGYEQYF
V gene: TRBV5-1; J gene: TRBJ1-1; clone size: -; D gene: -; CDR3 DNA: TGCGCCAGCGGAGTCACGTTTGAAGCTTTCTTT; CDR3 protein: CASGVTFEAFF
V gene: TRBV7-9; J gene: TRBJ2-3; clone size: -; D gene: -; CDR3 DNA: TGTGCCATTCGTAGCGGCGCAGATACGCAGTATTTT; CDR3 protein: CAIRSGADTQYF
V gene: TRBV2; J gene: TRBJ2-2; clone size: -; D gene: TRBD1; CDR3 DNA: TGTGCCAGCAGGGACGGACAGGGGAGCACCGGGGAGCTGTTTTTT; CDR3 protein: CASRDGQGSTGELFF
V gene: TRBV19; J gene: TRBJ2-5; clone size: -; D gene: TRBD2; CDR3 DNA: TGTGCCAGTAAGGGACTAGCTTTCGAGACCCAGTACTTC; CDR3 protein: CASKGLAFETQYF
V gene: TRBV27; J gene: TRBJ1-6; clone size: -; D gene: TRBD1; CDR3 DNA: TGTGCCAGCAGTTTGGGGACAGGCTCACCCCTCCACTTT; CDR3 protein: CASSLGTGSPLHF
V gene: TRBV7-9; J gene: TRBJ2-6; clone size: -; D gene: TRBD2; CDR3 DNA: TGTGCCAGCAGCTTAGGACTAGCGGGAAGGAGCTCTGGGGCCAACGTCCTGACTTTC; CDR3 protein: CASSLGLAGRSSGANVLTF
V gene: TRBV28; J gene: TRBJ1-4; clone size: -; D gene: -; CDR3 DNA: TGTGCCAGCACGACTGGGGGGACGTATGAAAAACTGTTTTTT; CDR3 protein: CASTTGGTYEKLFF
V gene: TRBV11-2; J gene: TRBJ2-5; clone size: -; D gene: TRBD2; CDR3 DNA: TGTGCCAGCAGCGATCGACTAGCGGGATGGCAAGAGACCCAGTACTTC; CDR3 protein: CASSDRLAGWQETQYF
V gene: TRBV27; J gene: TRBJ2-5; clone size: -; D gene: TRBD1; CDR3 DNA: TGTGCCAGCAATTGGAGACAGGGTGACCTCTCGGAGACCCAGTACTTC; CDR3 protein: CASNWRQGDLSETQYF
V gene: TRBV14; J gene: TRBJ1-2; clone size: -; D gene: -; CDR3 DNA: TGTGCCAGCAGCCAAGGACTAGGCTATGGCTACACCTTC; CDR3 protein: CASSQGLGYGYTF
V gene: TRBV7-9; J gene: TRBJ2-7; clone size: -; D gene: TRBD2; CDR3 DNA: TGTGCCAGCAGCCCCAGGGGTAGCGGGAGGGCCGCCTACGAGCAGTACTTC; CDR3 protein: CASSPRGSGRAAYEQYF
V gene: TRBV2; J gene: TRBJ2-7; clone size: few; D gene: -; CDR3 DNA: TGTGCCAGCAGTTTTCCTTCTCAGACACGGAACGAGCAGTACTTC; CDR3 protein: CASSFPSQTRNEQYF
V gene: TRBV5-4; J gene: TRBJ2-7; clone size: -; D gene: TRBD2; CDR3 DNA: TGTGCCAGCAGCTTGGCCTTGTTCGTAGCGGGTGCCCACTACGAGCAGTACTTC; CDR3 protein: CASSLALFVAGAHYEQYF
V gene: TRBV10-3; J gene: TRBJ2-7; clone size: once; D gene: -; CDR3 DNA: TGTGCCATCAGTGAGGGATGGGACAAATACTACGAGCAGTACTTC; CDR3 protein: CAISEGWDKYYEQYF
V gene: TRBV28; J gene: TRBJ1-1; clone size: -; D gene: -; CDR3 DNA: TGTGCCAGCAGTTTTTCAGGGTCGTACACTGAAGCTTTCTTT; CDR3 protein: CASSFSGSYTEAFF
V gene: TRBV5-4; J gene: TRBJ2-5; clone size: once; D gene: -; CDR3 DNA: TGTGCCAGCAGCTTGGCGTCGGGGTACCAAGAGACCCAGTACTTC; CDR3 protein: CASSLASGYQETQYF